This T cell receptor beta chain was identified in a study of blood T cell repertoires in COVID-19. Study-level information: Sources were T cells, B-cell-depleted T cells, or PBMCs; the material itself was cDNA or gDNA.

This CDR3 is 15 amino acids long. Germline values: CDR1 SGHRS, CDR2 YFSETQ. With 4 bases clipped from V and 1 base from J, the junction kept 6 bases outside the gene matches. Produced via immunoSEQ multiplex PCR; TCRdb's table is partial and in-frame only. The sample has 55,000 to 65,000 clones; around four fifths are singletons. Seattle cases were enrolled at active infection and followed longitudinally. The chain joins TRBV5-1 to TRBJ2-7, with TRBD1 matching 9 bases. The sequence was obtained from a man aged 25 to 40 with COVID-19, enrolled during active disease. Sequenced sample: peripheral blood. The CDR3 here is CASSLLTGGSYEQYF. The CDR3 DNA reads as TGCGCCAGCAGCCTACTGACAGGGGGGTCCTACGAGCAGTACTTC. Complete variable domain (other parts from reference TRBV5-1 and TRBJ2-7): KAGVTQTPRYLIKTRGQQVTLSCSPISGHRSVSWYQQTPGQGLQFLFEYFSETQRNKGNFPGRFSGRQFSNSRSEMNVSTLELGDSALYLCASSLLTGGSYEQYFGPGTRLTVT.